This TCR beta chain was captured by sequencing in a study of T cell repertoires in cytomegalovirus infection. Germline-derived CDR1 and CDR2 are SGHDT and YYEEEE. V shed 0 bases and J shed 5 bases, with 17 bases lying between them. This CDR3 has 16 residues. TCRdb passed the reads through MiXCR, listing each CDR3 protein once. The sample lists about 700,000 distinct CDR3 sequences, 30% to 40% occurring once. This clonotype was observed a handful of times. Its matching antigen is unknown. Sample: cultured PBMCs, taken from culture after CMV antigen stimulation. The origin of this receptor is a human donor in good health (CMV status not recorded). Some clones in this sample may be carry-over from other donors' samples. The chain links TRBV5-6 to TRBJ1-2; a weak D match, TRBD1 (5 bases). In nucleotides, the CDR3 is TGTGCCAGCAGCTTGGAAGGACACAGCCTAAATTATGGCTACACCTTC. Translating gives CASSLEGHSLNYGYTF.